This TCR beta chain came from a study of T cells in Graves' hyperthyroidism and ophthalmopathy. TCR beta CDR3 sequences were amplified from RNA transcripts. First-round RT-PCR of the TCR CDR3 relied on the HTBI primer set. TCRdb re-called the multiplex PCR reads with MiXCR, one entry per CDR3 protein. The sample holds around 500,000 distinct CDR3 sequences, about 14% seen once. With a duration under 2 months, the hyperthyroidism was newly diagnosed in patients aged 18 to 65. The germline gives CDR1 MGHRA, CDR2 YSYEKL. Trimming left V 0 bases short and J 0 bases short, with 9 bases between. The CDR3 covers 16 residues.

The specimen sequenced was blood. The origin of this receptor is a woman aged 40 to 50 with Graves' hyperthyroidism. The chain is built from TRBV4-1 and TRBJ1-5; the D gene is possibly TRBD1 (5 bases). The CDR3 nucleotides are TGCGCCAGCAGCCAAGACGAAGGGGTTAGCAATCAGCCCCAGCATTTT. Encoded protein: CASSQDEGVSNQPQHF.